The next 22 T cell receptor beta chains were all read from a single sample in a study of CD8 T cells in Susac syndrome. The RNA, 0.5 to 1 ug, was put through reverse transcription using random hexamers. MiXCR was run by TCRdb on the immunoSEQ multiplex PCR reads, yielding one entry per CDR3 protein. The sample has approximately 100,000 distinct CDR3 sequences; around 90% are singletons. The source material was CD4+ T cells from PBMCs. These receptors were obtained from a human donor in good health.

This chain uses TRBV12-3 or TRBV12-4 with TRBJ1-5, with D perhaps matching TRBD1 (5 bases). The V and J ends lost 8 bases and 6 bases respectively, with 26 bases between them. The CDR3 contains 17 residues. The CDR3 bases are TGTGCCAGCCGCGGGGAACAGGATGGGTCTTGGGGTCAGCCCCAGCATTTT. It is translated as CASRGEQDGSWGQPQHF.

This clonotype has just a few counts. The J gene is TRBJ1-5, the V gene TRBV4-1, with D hard to call. The CDR3 spans 14 residues. The germline V and J ends were trimmed by 4 bases and 5 bases, with 12 bases remaining between them. Looked up from germline, CDR1 is MGHRA and CDR2 is YSYEKL. Here the CDR3 DNA reads TGCGCCAGCAGCCGAGAGGACGGCGATCAGCCCCAGCATTTT. Its protein product is CASSREDGDQPQHF.

The chain uses TRBV9 and TRBJ2-1, with TRBD2 identical over 10 bases. V was clipped by 0 bases and J by 7 bases; unmatched bases: 7. The germline V gene encodes CDR1 SGDLS and CDR2 YYNGEE. CDR3 length equals 16 residues. The DNA for the CDR3 is TGTGCCAGCAGCGTAGCTCCTAGCGGGAGTGGTAATGAGCAGTTCTTC. Translated: CASSVAPSGSGNEQFF.

This chain links TRBV5-1 with TRBJ2-7; 7 nucleotides align to TRBD1. CDR1 and CDR2 from the germline V gene are SGHRS and YFSETQ. V dropped 0 bases and J dropped 3; count of bases not matched to a gene: 6. CDR3 length: 15 amino acids. The CDR3 spells CASSLDRDSLYEQYF. CDR3 DNA: TGCGCCAGCAGCTTGGACCGGGACAGCCTCTACGAGCAGTACTTC.

The chain uses TRBV6-2 or TRBV6-3 and TRBJ2-5; D not certain. CDR1 is MNHEY and CDR2 is SVGEGT in the germline V gene. V shed 3 bases and J shed 1 base, with 9 bases lying between them. The CDR3 has 14 amino acids. The CDR3 is CASSYSAVQETQYF. As DNA, the CDR3 is TGTGCCAGCAGTTATTCGGCAGTCCAAGAGACCCAGTACTTC.

V is TRBV7-2 and J is TRBJ2-3, with a possible D match to TRBD1 (6 bases). V gave up 5 bases and J gave up 6 bases, with 21 bases separating them. The CDR3 loop spans 16 amino acids. Germline values: CDR1 SGHTA, CDR2 FQGNSA. CDR3 region: CASSLTSGHPSDTQYF. Here the CDR3 DNA reads TGTGCCAGCAGCCTCACGTCGGGACACCCTTCGGATACGCAGTATTTT.

This clonotype was recorded only once. V and J are TRBV6-5 and TRBJ2-1; tentatively, D is TRBD1 or TRBD2 (5 bases each). V was cut by 0 bases and J by 10 bases, with 22 bases left in between. Germline CDR1 and CDR2: MNHEY and SVGAGI. The CDR3 has 17 amino acids. The CDR3 sequence: CASSYSLPRDGGKEQFF. The CDR3 nucleotides are TGTGCCAGCAGTTACTCGCTCCCCCGGGACGGAGGAAAAGAGCAGTTCTTC.

The rearrangement uses TRBV20-1 and TRBJ2-1; 7 positions match TRBD2. Trimming removed 0 bases from V and 5 bases from J; junction bases left unmatched: 7. Germline loops: CDR1 DFQATT, CDR2 SNEGSKA (reference sequence). CDR3 length: 15 amino acids. CDR3: CSARDAGVPDNEQFF. CDR3 DNA: TGCAGTGCTAGAGACGCGGGAGTTCCCGACAATGAGCAGTTCTTC.

The rearrangement links TRBV2 to TRBJ2-3; tentatively, D is TRBD2 (6 bases). The CDR3 sequence is 15 residues long. CDR1 SNHLY and CDR2 FYNNEI come from the germline V gene. Trimming removed 0 bases at V and 2 bases at J, with 9 bases between. This CDR3 is CASSEAWGDTDTQYF. The CDR3 DNA is TGTGCCAGCAGTGAAGCCTGGGGGGACACAGATACGCAGTATTTT.

The chain employs TRBV7-9 and TRBJ2-1; 8 bases align to TRBD2. The CDR3 consists of 15 residues. V dropped 5 bases and J dropped 8; count of bases not matched to a gene: 11. Germline values: CDR1 SEHNR, CDR2 FQNEAQ (reference sequence). The CDR3 reads CASSARRGGSDEQFF. CDR3 in DNA: TGTGCCAGCAGCGCACGCCGGGGGGGTAGTGATGAGCAGTTCTTC. The complete variable domain, with remaining parts taken from reference TRBV7-9 and TRBJ2-1, reads DTGVSQNPRHKITKRGQNVTFRCDPISEHNRLYWYRQTLGQGPEFLTYFQNEAQLEKSRLLSDRFSAERPKGSFSTLEIQRTEQGDSAMYLCASSARRGGSDEQFFGPGTRLTVL.

CDR3 nucleotides: TGCGCCAGCAGCCAGCTGACAGGGGGCAGCTCCTACGAGCAGTACTTC. This encodes CASSQLTGGSSYEQYF. The rearrangement links TRBV5-1 to TRBJ2-7, with 10 bases that match TRBD1. Germline V gene lookup returns CDR1 SGHRS and CDR2 YFSETQ. CDR3 length: 16 amino acids. After removal of 4 bases from V and 0 bases from J, the junction contained 7 bases not matched to a gene.

This clonotype was counted once. The chain carries TRBV7-2 and TRBJ1-1; maybe TRBD1 (5 bases). From germline, CDR1 is SGHTA and CDR2 FQGNSA. The CDR3 length is 13 residues. V was shortened by 8 bases and J by 0 bases, with 10 bases between the two germline ends. CDR3 protein: CASGTELNTEAFF. The CDR3 bases are TGTGCCAGCGGGACCGAGCTGAACACTGAAGCTTTCTTT.

The chain joins TRBV20-1 to TRBJ2-1, with D possibly being TRBD2 (6 bases). This CDR3 has 16 amino acids. Per germline, CDR1 DFQATT and CDR2 SNEGSKA (reference sequence). Trimming shortened V by 3 bases and J by 7 bases, and 22 bases separated the two germline ends. DNA of the CDR3: TGCAGTGCTAGCCCCCCAGCGGCTCAGGAGGGAAATGAGCAGTTCTTC. Protein: CSASPPAAQEGNEQFF.

The chain joins TRBV7-2 to TRBJ2-7, with 11 positions matching TRBD2. This CDR3 has 16 residues. The trim removed 1 base at V and 1 base at J, leaving 3 bases unmatched. Germline V lookup: CDR1 SGHTA, CDR2 FQGNSA. Here the CDR3 DNA reads TGTGCCAGCAGCTTAGAGCTAGCGGGAGGTTCCTACGAGCAGTACTTC. Its translation is CASSLELAGGSYEQYF.

The chain employs TRBV6-2 or TRBV6-3 and TRBJ1-2; D remains ambiguous. The CDR3 is 14 amino acids. The V and J ends lost 7 bases and 3 bases respectively, with 15 bases between them. CDR1 and CDR2 from the germline V gene are MNHEY and SVGEGT. The DNA of the CDR3 is TGTGCCAGCACTTCCGGGAGTTCGTACTATGGCTACACCTTC. Encoded protein: CASTSGSSYYGYTF.

CDR3 bases: TGCAGTGCTGGACTAGCGGGGGGCACAGATACGCAGTATTTT. Its protein product is CSAGLAGGTDTQYF. The chain employs TRBV20-1 and TRBJ2-3; 13 bases agree with TRBD2. This CDR3 has 14 amino acids. V shed 5 bases and J 1 base; nucleotides not matched to a gene: 0. CDR1 and CDR2 from the germline V gene are DFQATT and SNEGSKA (reference sequence).

V and J are TRBV7-9 and TRBJ2-5; D tentatively reads TRBD1 or TRBD2 (6 bases each). The CDR3 extends over 14 amino acids. Trimming removed 2 bases from V and 2 bases from J, with 9 bases in between. Per the germline V gene, CDR1 is SEHNR and CDR2 is FQNEAQ (reference sequence). CDR3 nucleotides: TGTGCCAGCAGCTTAAGGAGGGGGCAAGAGACCCAGTACTTC. This sequence encodes CASSLRRGQETQYF.

The rearrangement joins TRBV4-1 to TRBJ2-2; no firm D call. V was cut by 4 bases and J by 0 bases, with 9 bases left in between. The CDR3 has 15 residues. Germline-derived CDR1 and CDR2 are MGHRA and YSYEKL. CDR3 region: CASSPRVSNTGELFF. For the CDR3, the DNA is TGCGCCAGCAGCCCCCGAGTGTCGAACACCGGGGAGCTGTTTTTT.

V usage is TRBV15 and J usage is TRBJ1-1; D is uncertain. Germline V gene data show CDR1 as LNHNV and CDR2 as YYDKDF (reference sequence). The CDR3 loop spans 13 amino acids. Trimming removed 1 base from V and 0 bases from J, with 3 bases in between. The CDR3 here is CATSRVVNTEAFF. The CDR3, as DNA: TGTGCCACCAGCAGAGTCGTGAACACTGAAGCTTTCTTT.

V gene TRBV6-1 combines with J gene TRBJ2-2, with a possible D match to TRBD1 (5 bases). Between the trimmed V and J ends, which lost 6 bases and 0 bases, there was a span of 14 bases. The CDR3 runs to 16 residues. Germline values: CDR1 MNHNS, CDR2 SASEGT. The CDR3: CASRRDSFANTGELFF. The CDR3 DNA reads TGTGCCAGCAGGCGTGACAGTTTCGCGAACACCGGGGAGCTGTTTTTT.

The V gene is TRBV19, the J gene TRBJ1-5, with 11 bases fitting TRBD1. This CDR3 contains 17 residues. CDR1 and CDR2 from the germline V gene are LNHDA and SQIVND (reference sequence). V was pared by 8 bases and J by 2 bases, with 11 bases of the junction left unmatched. The CDR3 nucleotides are TGTGCCAGTCGGACAGGGGGCGCATGGTTCGGCAATCAGCCCCAGCATTTT. Its translation: CASRTGGAWFGNQPQHF.

This chain links TRBV6-5 with TRBJ2-3, with D possibly being TRBD2 (6 bases). Looked up from germline, CDR1 is MNHEY and CDR2 is SVGAGI. This CDR3 spans 11 amino acids. V was pared by 8 bases and J by 6 bases, with 9 bases between. CDR3 sequence (DNA): TGTGCCAGCGGAGGGTGGGATACGCAGTATTTT. It specifies CASGGWDTQYF.